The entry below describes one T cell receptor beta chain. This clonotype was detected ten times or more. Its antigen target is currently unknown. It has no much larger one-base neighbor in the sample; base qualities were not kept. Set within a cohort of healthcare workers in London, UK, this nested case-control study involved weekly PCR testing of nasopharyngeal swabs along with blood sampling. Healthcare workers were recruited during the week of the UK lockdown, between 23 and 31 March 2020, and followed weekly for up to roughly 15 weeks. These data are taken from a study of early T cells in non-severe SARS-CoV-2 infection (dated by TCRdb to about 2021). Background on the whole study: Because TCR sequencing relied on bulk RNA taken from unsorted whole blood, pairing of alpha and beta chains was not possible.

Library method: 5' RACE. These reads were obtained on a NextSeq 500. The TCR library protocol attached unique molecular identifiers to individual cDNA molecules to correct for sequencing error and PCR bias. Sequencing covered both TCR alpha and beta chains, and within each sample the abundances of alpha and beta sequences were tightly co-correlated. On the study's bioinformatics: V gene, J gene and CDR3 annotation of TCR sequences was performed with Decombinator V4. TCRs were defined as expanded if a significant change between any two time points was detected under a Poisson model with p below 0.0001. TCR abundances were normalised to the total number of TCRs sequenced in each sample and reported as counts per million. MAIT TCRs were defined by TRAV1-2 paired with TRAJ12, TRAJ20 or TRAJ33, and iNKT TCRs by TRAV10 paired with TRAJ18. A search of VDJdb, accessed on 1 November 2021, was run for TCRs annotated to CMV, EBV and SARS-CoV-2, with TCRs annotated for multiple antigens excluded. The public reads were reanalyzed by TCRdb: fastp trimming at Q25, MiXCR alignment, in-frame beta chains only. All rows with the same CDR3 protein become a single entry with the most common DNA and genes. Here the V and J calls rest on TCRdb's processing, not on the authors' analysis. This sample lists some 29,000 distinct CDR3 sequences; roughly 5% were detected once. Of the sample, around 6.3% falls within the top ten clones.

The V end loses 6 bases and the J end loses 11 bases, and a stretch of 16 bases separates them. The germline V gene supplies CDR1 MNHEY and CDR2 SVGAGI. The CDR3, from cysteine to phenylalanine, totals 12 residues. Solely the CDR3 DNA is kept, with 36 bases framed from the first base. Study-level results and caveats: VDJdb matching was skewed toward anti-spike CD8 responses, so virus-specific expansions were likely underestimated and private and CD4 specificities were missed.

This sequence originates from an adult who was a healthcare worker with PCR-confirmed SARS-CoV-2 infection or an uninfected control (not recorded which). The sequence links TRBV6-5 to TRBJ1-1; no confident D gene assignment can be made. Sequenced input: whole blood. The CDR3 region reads CASSPGPKAAFF. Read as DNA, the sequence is TGTGCCAGCAGCCCCGGACCAAAGGCGGCTTTCTTT.